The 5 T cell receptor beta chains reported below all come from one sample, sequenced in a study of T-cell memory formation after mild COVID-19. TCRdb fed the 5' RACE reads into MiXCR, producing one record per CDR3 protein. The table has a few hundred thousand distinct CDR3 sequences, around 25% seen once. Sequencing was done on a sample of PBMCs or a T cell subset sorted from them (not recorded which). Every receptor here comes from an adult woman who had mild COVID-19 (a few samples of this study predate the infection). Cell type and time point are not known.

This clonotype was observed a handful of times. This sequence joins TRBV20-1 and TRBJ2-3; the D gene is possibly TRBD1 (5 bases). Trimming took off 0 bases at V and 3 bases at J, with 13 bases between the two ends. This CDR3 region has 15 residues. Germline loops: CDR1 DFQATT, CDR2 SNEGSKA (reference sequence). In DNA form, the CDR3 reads TGCAGTGCTAGAGATGGCCAGGGTAGGACAGATACGCAGTATTTT. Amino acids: CSARDGQGRTDTQYF.

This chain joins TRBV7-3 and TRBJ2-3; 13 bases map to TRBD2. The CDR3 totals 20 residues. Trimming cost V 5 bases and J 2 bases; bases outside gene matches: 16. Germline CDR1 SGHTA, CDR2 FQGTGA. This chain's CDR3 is CASSTRTSGSVRRNTDTQYF. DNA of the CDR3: TGTGCCAGCAGCACCCGGACTAGCGGGAGCGTCCGGAGGAACACAGATACGCAGTATTTT.

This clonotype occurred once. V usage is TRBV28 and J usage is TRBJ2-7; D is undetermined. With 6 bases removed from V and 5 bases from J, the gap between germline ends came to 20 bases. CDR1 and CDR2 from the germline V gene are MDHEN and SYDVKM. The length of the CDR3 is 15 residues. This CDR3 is CASSPAAVVFDEQYF. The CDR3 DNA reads TGTGCCAGCAGCCCCGCGGCGGTGGTCTTTGACGAGCAGTACTTC.

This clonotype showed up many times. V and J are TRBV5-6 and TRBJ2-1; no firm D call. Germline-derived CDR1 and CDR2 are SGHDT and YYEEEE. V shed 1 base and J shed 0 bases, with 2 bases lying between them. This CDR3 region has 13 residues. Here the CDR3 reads CASSLNSYNEQFF. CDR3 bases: TGTGCCAGCAGCTTGAACTCCTACAATGAGCAGTTCTTC.

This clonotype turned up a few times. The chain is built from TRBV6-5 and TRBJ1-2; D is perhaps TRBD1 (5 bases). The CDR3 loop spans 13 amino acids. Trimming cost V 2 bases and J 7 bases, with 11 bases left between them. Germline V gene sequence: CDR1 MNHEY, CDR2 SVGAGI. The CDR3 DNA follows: TGTGCCAGCAGTTACAGGGGCGCGGTTGGCTACACCTTC. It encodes CASSYRGAVGYTF.